Below are 10 T cell receptor beta chains sequenced from a single sample in a study of multiple sclerosis patients with progressive multifocal leukoencephalopathy. Time point meaning: before natalizumab initiation. Produced via immunoSEQ multiplex PCR; TCRdb's table is partial and in-frame only. The table has about 30,000 clones, 80% to 95% seen once; the top ten hold approximately 2%. The sequencing sample was made of PBMCs. The receptors come from a man younger than 40 with multiple sclerosis.

The chain uses TRBV4-3 and TRBJ2-1, with D unresolved. CDR3 length equals 16 residues. Germline assignment: CDR1 LGHNA and CDR2 YSLEER. Trimming left V 3 bases short and J 4 bases short, with 16 bases between. As DNA, the CDR3 is TGCGCCAGCAGCCAGACCGTATGGGCCTCATACAATGAGCAGTTCTTC. Translated, it gives CASSQTVWASYNEQFF.

The chain combines TRBV25-1 with TRBJ2-7; D unresolved. Germline CDR1 and CDR2: MGHDK and SYGVNS. The CDR3 totals 13 residues. V was cut by 4 bases and J by 2 bases, with 9 bases left in between. The CDR3 coding sequence is TGTGCCAGCAGTGCATATGGTGCCTACGAGCAGTACGTC. It is translated as CASSAYGAYEQYV.

This chain links TRBV10-3 with TRBJ2-3, with D possibly called TRBD1 or TRBD2 (6 bases each). The V end was cut by 0 bases, the J end by 5 bases, with 18 bases between. Per germline, CDR1 ENHRY and CDR2 SYGVKD. The CDR3 spans 17 residues. This chain's CDR3 is CAISESKGGILGDTQYF. In nucleotides, the CDR3 is TGTGCCATCAGTGAGTCTAAAGGGGGGATACTAGGAGATACGCAGTATTTT.

CDR3 residues: CASSTNIKLAGGSTDTQYF. In DNA, the CDR3 is TGTGCCAGCAGCACGAACATCAAACTAGCGGGAGGGAGCACAGATACGCAGTATTTT. The V call is TRBV9, the J call TRBJ2-3; TRBD2 aligns across 13 bases. This CDR3 has 19 residues. V dropped 4 bases and J dropped 0; count of bases not matched to a gene: 11. Germline V lookup: CDR1 SGDLS, CDR2 YYNGEE.

This chain links TRBV7-9 with TRBJ2-6; 8 positions agree with TRBD1. The J segment lost 0 bases and the V segment lost 5 bases, leaving 12 bases of the junction unmatched. This CDR3 contains 19 residues. CDR1 and CDR2 (germline): SEHNR, FQNEAQ (reference sequence). The CDR3 protein is CASSVSPGQAYSGANVLTF. The CDR3 DNA follows: TGTGCCAGCAGCGTTAGTCCGGGACAGGCCTACTCTGGGGCCAACGTCCTGACTTTC. The entire variable domain, with the rest obtained from reference TRBV7-9 and TRBJ2-6, is as follows: DTGVSQNPRHKITKRGQNVTFRCDPISEHNRLYWYRQTLGQGPEFLTYFQNEAQLEKSRLLSDRFSAERPKGSFSTLEIQRTEQGDSAMYLCASSVSPGQAYSGANVLTFGAGSRLTVL.

The DNA of the CDR3 is TGTGCCAGCAGCGTAGCGGGGACCACCGGGGAGCTGTTTTTT. Protein product: CASSVAGTTGELFF. The chain carries TRBV9 and TRBJ2-2, with D perhaps matching TRBD1 or TRBD2 (5 bases each). V shed 0 bases and J shed 4 bases, with 7 bases lying between them. The CDR3 is made up of 14 amino acids. Germline V gene lookup returns CDR1 SGDLS and CDR2 YYNGEE.

This clone was seen only once. The chain uses TRBV6-6 and TRBJ2-3; D unresolved. The CDR3 is made up of 13 amino acids. Germline V lookup: CDR1 MNHNY, CDR2 SVGAGI (reference sequence). V shed 8 bases and J shed 2 bases, with 11 bases lying between them. The CDR3 sequence: CASHGTITDTQYF. The DNA for the CDR3 is TGTGCCAGCCACGGAACCATCACAGATACGCAGTATTTT.

The chain employs TRBV7-2 and TRBJ1-2; 12 bases are shared with TRBD1. CDR1 is SGHTA and CDR2 is FQGNSA in the germline V gene. J gave up 4 bases and V 4 bases, and 4 bases lay outside the gene matches. The length of the CDR3 is 15 residues. The CDR3 sequence: CASSSGTGGSYGYTF. In DNA form, the CDR3 reads TGTGCCAGCAGCTCCGGGACAGGGGGCAGCTATGGCTACACCTTC.

This chain uses TRBV7-3 with TRBJ1-1; no firm D call. Germline CDR1 SGHTA, CDR2 FQGTGA. The CDR3 contains 13 residues. Trimming pared 5 bases from V and 3 bases from J, leaving 10 bases between. The CDR3 loop reads CASSPGLYTEAFF. The CDR3 DNA reads as TGTGCCAGCAGCCCCGGACTTTACACTGAAGCTTTCTTT.

The rearrangement uses TRBV19 and TRBJ2-4; TRBD1 is a possible D gene (5 bases). The CDR3 runs 17 residues. The V end was cut by 6 bases, the J end by 1 base, with 19 bases between. Germline assignment: CDR1 LNHDA and CDR2 SQIVND (reference sequence). The CDR3 here is CASSPLAGPGAKNIQYF. CDR3 nucleotide sequence: TGTGCCAGTAGCCCCCTGGCCGGGCCAGGGGCCAAAAACATTCAGTACTTC.